Listed below are T cell receptor beta chains from one sample, sequenced in a study of T cell responses to AZD1222 COVID-19 vaccine. Profiled with immunoSEQ multiplex PCR; TCRdb holds only in-frame clones, not every one. The sample contains tens of thousands of clones, approximately 80% of which appear only once. The sequencing here drew on peripheral blood, taken on day 0 of AZD1222 vaccination. These receptors were obtained from an adult in good health. Both conserved end residues are part of each CDR3. A D gene is named only where the DNA matches it firmly. Clone size is given for some rows only: seen once, a few or many times, or a class if the clone is expanded.

CDR3aa,CDR3nt,d_gene,v_gene,j_gene,abundance
CASSSYAGPSYEQYF,TGTGCCAGCAGCTCCTACGCGGGGCCATCCTACGAGCAGTACTTC,NA,TRBV7-9,TRBJ2-7,NA
CASSLWPSNQPQHF,TGTGCCAGCAGCTTGTGGCCCAGCAATCAGCCCCAGCATTTT,NA,TRBV5-5,TRBJ1-5,NA
CASSRWGQGEPQHF,TGTGCCAGCAGCAGGTGGGGACAGGGGGAGCCCCAGCATTTT,TRBD1,TRBV11-2,TRBJ1-5,NA
CASSTPRTGGYEQYF,TGTGCCAGCAGTACCCCCAGGACAGGGGGCTACGAGCAGTACTTC,TRBD1,TRBV27,TRBJ2-7,NA
CASSLVGLASEQFF,TGTGCCAGCAGCTTAGTGGGACTAGCTTCTGAGCAGTTCTTC,TRBD2,TRBV11-1,TRBJ2-1,NA
CASSQEAGGNTGELFF,TGCGCCAGCAGCCAAGAAGCGGGGGGGAACACCGGGGAGCTGTTTTTT,TRBD2,TRBV4-3,TRBJ2-2,NA
CASSEMRAGNEQFF,TGTGCCAGCAGTGAGATGAGGGCGGGTAATGAGCAGTTCTTC,NA,TRBV6-1,TRBJ2-1,NA
CASSFSGSSYNEQFF,TGTGCCAGCAGCTTTAGCGGGAGCTCCTACAATGAGCAGTTCTTC,TRBD2,TRBV7-6,TRBJ2-1,NA
CASGGRAASNEKLFF,TGTGCCAGTGGTGGCAGGGCCGCCTCTAATGAAAAACTGTTTTTT,NA,TRBV19,TRBJ1-4,NA
CASSVGQIGSGNTIYF,TGCGCCAGCAGCGTGGGACAGATCGGCTCTGGAAACACCATATATTTT,TRBD1,TRBV5-1,TRBJ1-3,NA
CASARTSGGDYTQYF,TGTGCCAGTGCCCGGACTAGCGGGGGGGATTATACGCAGTATTTT,TRBD2,TRBV3-1/TRBV3-2,TRBJ2-3,few